The rows below give T cell receptor beta chains drawn from one sample of a study of T cell responses to AZD1222 COVID-19 vaccine. Clones were sequenced by immunoSEQ multiplex PCR, and TCRdb holds only the in-frame ones, with some missing. This sample has about 140,000 clones, with 91% found just once. This specimen consisted of peripheral blood, obtained 28 days after the second dose of the MenACWY control vaccine. These receptors all stem from an adult who received the MenACWY meningococcal vaccine as a control. Both conserved end residues are part of each CDR3. Each record gives: J gene, D gene, V gene, clone size, CDR3 DNA, CDR3 protein. D genes are given only for firm matches. Size tells how often a clone was seen (once, few, many) or the class of an expanded clone, and some rows leave it out.

>TRBJ2-1|NA|TRBV2|NA
TGTGCCAGCAGTGGGGACTGGATGGGGAGCTCCTACAATGAGCAGTTCTTC
CASSGDWMGSSYNEQFF
>TRBJ1-5|NA|TRBV6-5|few
TGTGCCAGCAGTTACTTCTCAGGGTTGAATCAGCCCCAGCATTTT
CASSYFSGLNQPQHF
>TRBJ2-1|NA|TRBV7-6|NA
TGTGCCAGCAGCTCGATGGGAAGCTCCTACAATGAGCAGTTCTTC
CASSSMGSSYNEQFF
>TRBJ2-1|TRBD2|TRBV3-1/TRBV3-2|NA
TGTGCCAGCAGCCAAGATGGGGGACTAGGGGCTTATGAGCAGTTCTTC
CASSQDGGLGAYEQFF
>TRBJ2-5|NA|TRBV12-3/TRBV12-4|NA
TGTGCCAGCAGTCCCGCCCGAGCGACCCAGTACTTC
CASSPARATQYF
>TRBJ2-7|NA|TRBV5-5|NA
TGTGCCAGCAGCTTGGGGCGACAGACCCACGAGCAGTACTTC
CASSLGRQTHEQYF
>TRBJ1-5|TRBD1|TRBV28|few
TGTGCCAGCAGACTCGACAGGGGGCCTTTTAGCAATCAGCCCCAGCATTTT
CASRLDRGPFSNQPQHF
>TRBJ2-7|NA|TRBV7-9|NA
TGTGCCAGCAGCTTAGGGGGGGCGCAAAACGAGCAGTACTTC
CASSLGGAQNEQYF
>TRBJ1-1|NA|TRBV7-9|once
TGTGCCAGCAGCTTAGGATCGGGCGGGGGAGCTTTCTTT
CASSLGSGGGAFF
>TRBJ1-1|TRBD1|TRBV28|NA
TGTGCCAGCAGTTCCCTGACAGGGGCTGAAGCTTTCTTT
CASSSLTGAEAFF
>TRBJ2-2|TRBD1|TRBV19|NA
TGTGCCAGTAGTATAGGGGGACAGGGGGCCACCGGGGAGCTGTTTTTT
CASSIGGQGATGELFF
>TRBJ1-5|NA|TRBV18|NA
TGTGCCAGCTCCTCAGCAGGACAGCTTCTTCAGCCCCAGCATTTT
CASSSAGQLLQPQHF
>TRBJ2-5|NA|TRBV6-2/TRBV6-3|NA
TGTGCCAGCAGTTACATCGGGGTACGAGAGACCCAGTACTTC
CASSYIGVRETQYF
>TRBJ1-5|NA|TRBV19|few
TGTGCCAGCGGCTATCGCAATCAGCCCCAGCATTTT
CASGYRNQPQHF
>TRBJ2-3|NA|TRBV19|NA
TGTGCCAGTAGTCCAAAACTGGGCACAGATACGCAGTATTTT
CASSPKLGTDTQYF